This T cell receptor (beta chain) emerged from a study of T-cell reconstitution after alpha-beta-depleted transplantation in children. J was trimmed by 3 bases and V by 3 bases; bases with no gene match: 7. The CDR3 has 15 residues. TCRbeta library preparation incorporated unique molecular identifiers. TCRdb reprocessed the PCR reads with MiXCR, giving one entry per CDR3 protein. The data show around 680,000 distinct CDR3 sequences, approximately 17% seen once. This TCR was recovered from a human donor who donated a stem cell graft to a child with acute myeloid leukemia. The material was PBMCs from the stem cell graft donor, obtained from the stem cell graft. The chain uses TRBV12-3 or TRBV12-4 and TRBJ1-2; TRBD1 agrees at 7 bases. CDR3 in DNA: TGTGCCAGCAGTTTTTCCCGGGACAGCGACTATGGCTACACCTTC. Translation gives CASSFSRDSDYGYTF.